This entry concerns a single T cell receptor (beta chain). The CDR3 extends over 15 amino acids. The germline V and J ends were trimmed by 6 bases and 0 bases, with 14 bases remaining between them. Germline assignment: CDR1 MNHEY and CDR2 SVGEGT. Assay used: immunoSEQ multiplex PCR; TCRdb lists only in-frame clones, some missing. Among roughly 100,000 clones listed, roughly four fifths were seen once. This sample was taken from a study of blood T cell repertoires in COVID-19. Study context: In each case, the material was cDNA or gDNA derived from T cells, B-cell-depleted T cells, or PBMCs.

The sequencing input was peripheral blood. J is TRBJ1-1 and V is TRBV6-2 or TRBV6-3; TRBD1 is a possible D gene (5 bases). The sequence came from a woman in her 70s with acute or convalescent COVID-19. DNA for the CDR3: TGTGCCAGCAGCTTGAAGACAGATTTGAACACTGAAGCTTTCTTT. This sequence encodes CASSLKTDLNTEAFF.